These 22 T cell receptor beta chains share one sample of origin, sequenced in a study of blood T cell repertoires in COVID-19. Measured with immunoSEQ multiplex PCR; TCRdb has only the in-frame clones, and not every one. The sample holds some 200,000 clones, approximately 80% seen once. Sample: PBMCs or T cells enriched from blood (not recorded which). Receptors originate from a man aged 40-49 years who had recovered from COVID-19.

Here the CDR3 DNA reads TGTGCCACGGGAGGACGGCCCGAGCAGTACTTC. As protein: CATGGRPEQYF. This rearrangement joins TRBV5-4 to TRBJ2-7, with 7 positions matching TRBD2. This CDR3 is built from 11 residues. From germline, CDR1 is SGHNT and CDR2 YYREEE (reference sequence). The V and J ends lost 9 bases and 6 bases, in that order; junction bases with no gene match: 6.

V gene TRBV11-3 combines with J gene TRBJ2-7; 9 positions match TRBD2. The germline V gene encodes CDR1 SGHNT and CDR2 YENEEA. Trimming removed 1 base from V and 2 bases from J; junction bases left unmatched: 3. The CDR3 runs to 15 residues. The CDR3 loop reads CASSLGERGAYEQYF. The DNA for the CDR3 is TGTGCCAGCAGCTTAGGGGAGCGGGGGGCCTACGAGCAGTACTTC.

This clone has more than one count but fewer than ten. The chain uses TRBV2 and TRBJ2-2, with 10 bases lining up with TRBD1. This CDR3 has 15 residues. Looked up from germline, CDR1 is SNHLY and CDR2 is FYNNEI. The junction had 2 bases not matched to a gene; V was cut back by 2 bases and J by 5 bases. CDR3 amino acids: CASSELDRGTGELFF. The DNA of the CDR3 is TGTGCCAGCAGTGAACTGGACAGGGGGACCGGGGAGCTGTTTTTT.

Many counts were recorded for this clone. This chain connects TRBV7-8 to TRBJ2-5, with D uncertain. Germline CDR1 SGHVS, CDR2 FQNEAQ. CDR3 length: 13 residues. V was trimmed by 1 base and J by 2 bases, leaving 5 bases between them. The CDR3 reads CASSLGDQETQYF. The CDR3, as DNA: TGTGCCAGCAGCTTAGGCGATCAAGAGACCCAGTACTTC.

The rearrangement joins TRBV27 to TRBJ1-5, with TRBD1 as a possible D gene (6 bases). CDR1 and CDR2 (germline): MNHEY, SMNVEV (reference sequence). The CDR3 covers 14 residues. V was shortened by 4 bases and J by 2 bases, with 9 bases between the two germline ends. The CDR3 here is CASSWAGGNQPQHF. The CDR3 region has the DNA TGTGCCAGCAGTTGGGCAGGGGGCAATCAGCCCCAGCATTTT.

The V gene is TRBV7-8, the J gene TRBJ1-2; TRBD1 aligns across 8 bases. CDR1 and CDR2 from the germline V gene are SGHVS and FQNEAQ. With V trimmed by 4 bases and J by 8 bases, 15 bases remained unmatched. The CDR3 covers 16 residues. The CDR3 loop is CASSSPTRPTGEGYTF. The CDR3 nucleotides read TGTGCCAGCAGCTCCCCAACAAGACCGACAGGGGAAGGCTACACCTTC.

V usage is TRBV7-2 and J usage is TRBJ1-2; D call uncertain. V was pared by 4 bases and J by 3 bases, with 27 bases between. Germline CDR1 and CDR2: SGHTA and FQGNSA. The CDR3 spans 19 residues. CDR3 region: CASSSVAQKAGLNHYGYTF. The CDR3 DNA reads as TGTGCCAGCAGCTCCGTCGCCCAAAAAGCTGGACTAAACCACTATGGCTACACCTTC.

The CDR3 DNA follows: TGTGCCAGCAGTTTACTGGGGGCTCACTATGGCTACACCTTC. Translated: CASSLLGAHYGYTF. The rearrangement uses TRBV28 and TRBJ1-2, with TRBD1 as a possible D gene (6 bases). The CDR3 has 14 residues. V gave up 2 bases and J gave up 3 bases, with 10 bases separating them. From germline, CDR1 is MDHEN and CDR2 SYDVKM.

This clone was counted between two and nine times. The V call is TRBV30, the J call TRBJ1-1, with 7 positions matching TRBD1. Germline values: CDR1 GTSNPN, CDR2 SVGIG (reference sequence). The V gene end was trimmed by 3 bases and the J gene end by 7 bases; junction bases not matched to a gene: 5. The CDR3 runs 12 residues. The CDR3 DNA follows: TGTGCCTGGAGGGGGGACAGCGATGAAGCTTTCTTT. Amino acids: CAWRGDSDEAFF.

CDR3 amino acids: CASSPAGQGGNTEAFF. The CDR3 coding sequence is TGTGCCAGCAGTCCGGCGGGGCAGGGAGGGAACACTGAAGCTTTCTTT. The chain recombines TRBV6-6 with TRBJ1-1; tentative D call: TRBD1 (5 bases). Trimming took 5 bases from V and 1 from J, leaving 17 bases between them. CDR1 MNHNY and CDR2 SVGAGI come from the germline V gene (reference sequence). This CDR3 contains 16 residues.

In regard to this clone: This sample includes further DNA sequences coding for the same CDR3. CDR3 in DNA: TGTGCCAGCAGTTCGGGGAACACTGAAGCTTTCTTT. It encodes CASSSGNTEAFF. This chain connects TRBV28 to TRBJ1-1; no clear D gene. CDR3 size: 12 residues. CDR1 is MDHEN and CDR2 is SYDVKM in the germline V gene. V was shortened by 4 bases and J by 1 base, with 4 bases between the two germline ends.

The chain uses TRBV2 and TRBJ2-5, with D maybe TRBD2 (6 bases). The CDR3 is made up of 14 amino acids. Germline V CDR1 and CDR2: SNHLY, FYNNEI. The V gene lost 1 base and the J gene lost 4 bases, with 10 bases spanning the gap. The CDR3 coding sequence is TGTGCCAGCAGTGAAGGACTAGGGAGAGAGACCCAGTACTTC. Residues: CASSEGLGRETQYF.

CDR3 sequence: CASSDQGGSSGNTIYF. Here the CDR3 DNA reads TGTGCCAGCAGTGATCAGGGGGGATCCTCTGGAAACACCATATATTTT. J is TRBJ1-3 and V is TRBV2, with 7 nucleotides matching TRBD1. The V and J ends lost 3 bases and 0 bases, in that order; junction bases with no gene match: 5. CDR1 is SNHLY, CDR2 FYNNEI, per germline. The CDR3 extends over 16 amino acids.

The chain is built from TRBV28 and TRBJ1-1, with 7 bases fitting TRBD1. The CDR3 totals 13 residues. The ends lost 5 bases at V and 7 bases at J; junction bases unmatched: 7. Germline values: CDR1 MDHEN, CDR2 SYDVKM. CDR3 in DNA: TGTGCCAGCAGTGCAACAGGGGACATTGAAGCTTTCTTT. Protein product: CASSATGDIEAFF.

This rearrangement joins TRBV2 to TRBJ1-2, with a weak D call TRBD1 (5 bases). The length of the CDR3 is 12 residues. Germline V lookup: CDR1 SNHLY, CDR2 FYNNEI. V lost 4 bases and J lost 4, with 7 bases in between. The CDR3 here is CASSVQGYGYTF. CDR3 DNA sequence: TGTGCCAGCAGTGTGCAGGGCTATGGCTACACCTTC. Full variable domain (remainder filled in from reference TRBV2 and TRBJ1-2): EPEVTQTPSHQVTQMGQEVILRCVPISNHLYFYWYRQILGQKVEFLVSFYNNEISEKSEIFDDQFSVERPDGSNFTLKIRSTKLEDSAMYFCASSVQGYGYTFGSGTRLTVV.

V gene TRBV5-6 combines with J gene TRBJ1-1, with TRBD1 as a possible D gene (5 bases). In germline, CDR1 is SGHDT, CDR2 YYEEEE. V was clipped by 6 bases and J by 4 bases, with 13 bases between them. The CDR3 totals 13 residues. The CDR3 protein is CASTGGMSTEAFF. In DNA, the CDR3 is TGTGCCAGCACCGGGGGTATGAGCACTGAAGCTTTCTTT. The full variable domain, rest sourced from reference TRBV5-6 and TRBJ1-1, is DAGVTQSPTHLIKTRGQQVTLRCSPKSGHDTVSWYQQALGQGPQFIFQYYEEEERQRGNFPDRFSGHQFPNYSSELNVNALLLGDSALYLCASTGGMSTEAFFGQGTRLTVV.

The V gene is TRBV4-3, the J gene TRBJ2-7; 9 bases map to TRBD2. Germline CDR1 LGHNA, CDR2 YSLEER. This CDR3 spans 15 amino acids. V shed 3 bases, J shed 2 bases, and the junction held 5 bases outside the gene matches. CDR3 region: CASSHASGTTYEQYF. The CDR3 nucleotides read TGCGCCAGCAGCCATGCTAGCGGGACCACCTACGAGCAGTACTTC.

The genes are TRBV28 and TRBJ2-3, with D tentatively TRBD2 (5 bases). CDR1 and CDR2 (germline): MDHEN, SYDVKM. V was shortened by 2 bases and J by 1 base, with 19 bases between the two germline ends. CDR3 length: 18 amino acids. The CDR3 region is CASSLGVGGSVRTDTQYF. The DNA for the CDR3 is TGTGCCAGCAGTTTAGGCGTCGGTGGTAGCGTTCGCACAGATACGCAGTATTTT.

This clone came up a few times. CDR3 sequence (DNA): TGCAGCGTTGAACGGCTAGCGGGAGGTTCTTACGAGCAGTACTTC. Translated, it gives CSVERLAGGSYEQYF. The chain has TRBV29-1 and TRBJ2-7; 11 nucleotides agree with TRBD2. The CDR3 length is 15 residues. The germline V gene has CDR1 SQVTM and CDR2 ANQGSEA. Unmatched junction bases numbered 7, after V lost 2 bases and J lost 4 bases.

This clone appeared a few times. Here the CDR3 DNA reads TGCGCCAGCAGCATATTCCTAGCGGGAGATGGTAATGAGCAGTTCTTC. Protein sequence: CASSIFLAGDGNEQFF. V and J are TRBV5-1 and TRBJ2-1; 10 nucleotides agree with TRBD2. This CDR3 contains 16 residues. V gave up 4 bases and J gave up 7 bases; unmatched junction bases: 11. CDR1 SGHRS and CDR2 YFSETQ come from the germline V gene. Full variable domain (outside the CDR3, taken from reference TRBV5-1 and TRBJ2-1): KAGVTQTPRYLIKTRGQQVTLSCSPISGHRSVSWYQQTPGQGLQFLFEYFSETQRNKGNFPGRFSGRQFSNSRSEMNVSTLELGDSALYLCASSIFLAGDGNEQFFGPGTRLTVL.

The rearrangement joins TRBV10-3 to TRBJ1-2; maybe TRBD1 (5 bases). This CDR3 has 14 residues. V was pared by 4 bases and J by 0 bases, with 9 bases between. Germline CDR1 is ENHRY and CDR2 is SYGVKD. CDR3 in amino acids: CAISGTNSNYGYTF. CDR3 sequence (DNA): TGTGCCATCAGTGGGACAAATTCTAACTATGGCTACACCTTC.

The rearrangement joins TRBV9 to TRBJ2-5; D possibly corresponds to TRBD1 (5 bases). The V gene lost 0 bases and the J gene lost 3 bases, with 12 bases spanning the gap. Per germline, CDR1 SGDLS and CDR2 YYNGEE. The CDR3 runs to 15 residues. CDR3 region: CASSVGQGFKETQYF. DNA for the CDR3: TGTGCCAGCAGCGTAGGGCAGGGATTCAAAGAGACCCAGTACTTC.